Shown below are 30 T cell receptor beta chains from a single sample sequenced in a study of OX40 agonist ivuxolimab in advanced cancers. TCRdb keeps only in-frame clones here, not all; method: immunoSEQ multiplex PCR. The sample has around 60,000 clones, 84% seen once. The input for sequencing was CD4+ or CD8+ T cells sorted from blood, taken in a trial of the OX40 agonist ivuxolimab. The receptors were sampled from an adult with an advanced solid tumor such as melanoma, head and neck, liver or kidney cancer.

CDR3 region: CASSTPGQCSYNEQFF. The CDR3 DNA reads TGTGCCAGCAGCACTCCGGGACAGTGCTCCTACAATGAGCAGTTCTTC. The J gene is TRBJ2-1, the V gene TRBV21-1; the table names TRBD1, a call not compared with the DNA. TRBV21-1 constitutes a pseudogene. This CDR3 is built from 16 residues.

The chain links TRBV25-1 to TRBJ1-1, with TRBD1 as a possible D gene (5 bases). The CDR3 spans 15 residues. Trimming took off 3 bases at V and 3 bases at J, with 14 bases between the two ends. Germline assignment: CDR1 MGHDK and CDR2 SYGVNS. DNA of the CDR3: TGTGCCAGCAGTGATTCGAAGCAGGGAGACACTGAAGCTTTCTTT. Its protein is CASSDSKQGDTEAFF. The whole variable domain, filled in from reference TRBV25-1 and TRBJ1-1, reads EADIYQTPRYLVIGTGKKITLECSQTMGHDKMYWYQQDPGMELHLIHYSYGVNSTEKGDLSSESTVSRIRTEHFPLTLESARPSHTSQYLCASSDSKQGDTEAFFGQGTRLTVV.

The chain carries TRBV27 and TRBJ1-2; D possibly corresponds to TRBD1 (6 bases). Germline values: CDR1 MNHEY, CDR2 SMNVEV (reference sequence). The CDR3 consists of 15 residues. Trimming pared 5 bases from V and 2 bases from J, leaving 15 bases between. This chain's CDR3 is CASSLGQPRNYGYTF. CDR3 sequence (DNA): TGTGCCAGCAGTCTCGGACAGCCGCGAAACTATGGCTACACCTTC.

This clone appeared a single time. This chain links TRBV27 with TRBJ1-4, with D possibly TRBD1 on 6 matching bases. The CDR3 sequence is 16 residues long. Germline V gene data show CDR1 as MNHEY and CDR2 as SMNVEV (reference sequence). Trimming pared 5 bases from V and 5 bases from J, leaving 18 bases between. CDR3: CASSPAGAPENEKLFF. The CDR3 DNA reads TGTGCCAGCAGTCCGGCGGGGGCCCCGGAAAATGAAAAACTGTTTTTT.

The CDR3 DNA is TGCAGCGCGGGACAGTCCCTCTATGGCTACACCTTC. Translating it yields CSAGQSLYGYTF. The V call is TRBV29-1, the J call TRBJ1-2; 7 nucleotides align to TRBD1. The CDR3 spans 12 residues. Per the germline V gene, CDR1 is SQVTM and CDR2 is ANQGSEA. With 7 bases clipped from V and 4 bases from J, the junction kept 6 bases outside the gene matches.

The genes are TRBV7-2 and TRBJ2-1; D could derive from TRBD1 or TRBD2 (5 bases each). In germline, CDR1 is SGHTA, CDR2 FQGNSA. This CDR3 region has 15 residues. Trimming took off 1 base at V and 6 bases at J, with 13 bases between the two ends. CDR3 protein: CASSLDRSGGNEQFF. The DNA for the CDR3 is TGTGCCAGCAGCTTAGATCGGAGTGGGGGCAATGAGCAGTTCTTC. Supplemented by reference TRBV7-2 and TRBJ2-1, the full variable domain reads GAGVSQSPSNKVTEKGKDVELRCDPISGHTALYWYRQSLGQGLEFLIYFQGNSAPDKSGLPSDRFSAERTGGSVSTLTIQRTQQEDSAVYLCASSLDRSGGNEQFFGPGTRLTVL.

This clone was counted a few times. This chain uses TRBV7-2 with TRBJ1-2; 7 bases map to TRBD1. J lost 6 bases, V lost 5 bases, and 9 bases had no gene match. The germline gives CDR1 SGHTA, CDR2 FQGNSA. The CDR3 runs to 14 residues. CDR3 region: CASSREGAWNGYTF. As DNA, the CDR3 is TGTGCCAGCAGCCGCGAGGGGGCTTGGAATGGCTACACCTTC.

J is TRBJ2-3 and V is TRBV12-5; TRBD2 is a possible D gene (6 bases). Germline lookup yields CDR1 LGHNT and CDR2 FRNRAP. The CDR3 length is 14 residues. The V end was cut by 8 bases, the J end by 6 bases, with 18 bases between. The CDR3 nucleotides are TGTGCTAGTTCGAGAGCGGGTCGTGCGGATACGCAGTATTTT. Its translation is CASSRAGRADTQYF.

The gene calls are TRBV7-2 and TRBJ2-7, with D hard to call. V lost 1 base, J lost 4 bases, and 8 bases lay in between. Germline CDR1 reads SGHTA; CDR2 reads FQGNSA. This CDR3 has 13 residues. The CDR3 protein is CASSLGTRYEQYF. CDR3 nucleotides: TGTGCCAGCAGCTTAGGGACCCGGTACGAGCAGTACTTC.

This clone came up once. The genes are TRBV5-1 and TRBJ2-7; D is ambiguous. CDR3 length: 13 residues. The V gene's germline CDR1 is SGHRS and CDR2 YFSETQ. V was trimmed by 4 bases and J by 5 bases, leaving 13 bases between them. The CDR3 region has the DNA TGCGCCAGCAGCACAGACATAGCCGACGAGCAGTACTTC. This gives the protein CASSTDIADEQYF.

CDR3 in amino acids: CASSIREGSDTQYF. Written as DNA, the CDR3 is TGTGCCAGTAGTATACGGGAGGGGTCGGATACGCAGTATTTT. This chain joins TRBV19 and TRBJ2-3; TRBD2 agrees at 8 bases. J was trimmed by 6 bases and V by 2 bases; bases with no gene match: 4. CDR3 size: 14 residues. Germline V gives CDR1 LNHDA, CDR2 SQIVND (reference sequence).

This sequence joins TRBV7-3 and TRBJ2-1, with D possibly called TRBD1 or TRBD2 (5 bases each). The CDR3 contains 14 residues. Germline V lookup: CDR1 SGHTA, CDR2 FQGTGA. Trimming left V 5 bases short and J 7 bases short, with 15 bases between. The CDR3 DNA reads as TGTGCCAGCAGCCCGGGGACGGGTGGGAATGAGCAGTTCTTC. Its translation: CASSPGTGGNEQFF.

This chain joins TRBV4-1 and TRBJ2-6; unclear D gene. Germline V CDR1 and CDR2: MGHRA, YSYEKL. V was cut by 0 bases and J by 0 bases, with 15 bases left in between. This CDR3 is built from 19 residues. CDR3 nucleotides: TGCGCCAGCAGCCAAGATACCGGACGGACCCTCTCTGGGGCCAACGTCCTGACTTTC. Translated, it gives CASSQDTGRTLSGANVLTF.

Only a few counts were recorded for this clone. The V and J genes are TRBV5-5 and TRBJ2-1; a weak D match, TRBD1 (5 bases). CDR1 and CDR2 from the germline V gene are SGHKS and YYEKEE (reference sequence). This CDR3 is 15 amino acids long. The V end lost 2 bases, the J end lost 4 bases, and 13 bases lay between the germline ends. CDR3 nucleotides: TGTGCCAGCAGCTTTGTTCCACAGGAATACAATGAGCAGTTCTTC. It translates to CASSFVPQEYNEQFF.

CDR3: CASSMDPATQYF. CDR3 bases: TGTGCCAGTAGTATGGACCCCGCCACCCAGTACTTC. This chain connects TRBV19 to TRBJ2-5, with D unclear. This CDR3 contains 12 residues. The germline CDR1 and CDR2 sequences are LNHDA and SQIVND (reference sequence). V was shortened by 3 bases and J by 8 bases, with 10 bases between the two germline ends.

This clone showed up just a few times. The V call is TRBV4-1, the J call TRBJ1-4; no clear D. CDR3 length: 15 amino acids. The ends were cut back, 0 bases at V and 8 bases at J, with 13 bases in the middle. Germline V CDR1 and CDR2: MGHRA, YSYEKL. CDR3 coding DNA: TGCGCCAGCAGCCAAGATTGGGCCCGAGGGGAAAAACTGTTTTTT. Protein: CASSQDWARGEKLFF.

The V and J genes are TRBV7-8 and TRBJ1-6; D may be TRBD1 (5 bases). The germline V gene encodes CDR1 SGHVS and CDR2 FQNEAQ. Trimming removed 3 bases at V and 10 bases at J, with 13 bases between. This CDR3 is built from 14 residues. CDR3 nucleotide sequence: TGTGCCAGCAGCTTTAACAGGAGGTACTCACCCCTCCACTTT. It encodes CASSFNRRYSPLHF.

There are a few counts of this clone. The CDR3 DNA follows: TGCGCCACCCGGGGACTAGCGGGAGTCGGGGAGCTGTTTTTT. Translated: CATRGLAGVGELFF. This rearrangement joins TRBV5-1 to TRBJ2-2, with 14 positions matching TRBD2. V shed 9 bases and J 7 bases; nucleotides not matched to a gene: 5. This CDR3 has 14 amino acids. The germline gives CDR1 SGHRS, CDR2 YFSETQ.

This clone was seen just once. For the CDR3, the DNA is TGTGCCAGCAGCCCCGACGGACTAGCGCTTTACGAGCAGTACTTC. As protein: CASSPDGLALYEQYF. The chain employs TRBV11-1 and TRBJ2-7; TRBD2 matches 9 bases. The germline V gene has CDR1 SGHAT and CDR2 FQDESV (reference sequence). The CDR3 loop spans 15 amino acids. Losses at the gene ends were 5 bases for V and 4 bases for J; bases not matched to a gene: 9.

The rearrangement joins TRBV27 to TRBJ2-3; D could derive from TRBD1 or TRBD2 (5 bases each). The CDR3 contains 15 residues. From germline, CDR1 is MNHEY and CDR2 SMNVEV (reference sequence). V was trimmed by 2 bases and J by 6 bases, leaving 15 bases between them. CDR3 bases: TGTGCCAGCAGTTTACTCGGGGCCCTAGCCGATACGCAGTATTTT. Translation: CASSLLGALADTQYF.

The chain employs TRBV6-5 and TRBJ1-2; a weak D match, TRBD1 (6 bases). CDR1 and CDR2 (germline): MNHEY, SVGAGI. The CDR3 has 16 residues. V was trimmed by 2 bases and J by 2 bases, leaving 15 bases between them. The CDR3 is CASSYARGQGNYGYTF. The CDR3 coding sequence is TGTGCCAGCAGTTACGCTCGAGGCCAGGGGAACTATGGCTACACCTTC.

The chain links TRBV18 to TRBJ1-3; 8 nucleotides match TRBD1. This CDR3 spans 16 amino acids. The trim removed 4 bases at V and 0 bases at J, leaving 5 bases unmatched. From germline, CDR1 is KGHSH and CDR2 LQKENI. The CDR3, as DNA: TGTGCCAGCTCACTCGGACAGGGCAGCTCTGGAAACACCATATATTTT. Translation gives CASSLGQGSSGNTIYF.

Points on this clone: One end of the junction does not line up with germline, which may come from a read error. This chain connects TRBV25-1 to TRBJ1-2; 7 bases line up with TRBD1. Germline V gene lookup returns CDR1 MGHDK and CDR2 SYGVNS. CDR3 length: 12 residues. The CDR3 coding sequence is TGTGCGAGCAGGGGGAGCGACTATGGCTACACCTTC. This translates into CASRGSDYGYTF.

This chain uses TRBV12-5 with TRBJ2-5; TRBD2 matches 12 bases. The CDR3 consists of 18 residues. With 0 bases clipped from V and 1 base from J, the junction kept 6 bases outside the gene matches. Germline V gene lookup returns CDR1 LGHNT and CDR2 FRNRAP. The CDR3 region has the DNA TGTGCTAGTGGTTTGGTAGCACTAGCGGGGGGCCGCCAAGAGACCCAGTACTTC. Its translation: CASGLVALAGGRQETQYF.

CDR3 bases: TGTGCCTGGAGTGGTTCGCGGTACGAGCAGTACTTC. Its translation is CAWSGSRYEQYF. The rearrangement joins TRBV30 to TRBJ2-7; unclear D gene. CDR1 and CDR2 from the germline V gene are GTSNPN and SVGIG (reference sequence). The V and J ends lost 1 base and 4 bases respectively, with 8 bases between them. CDR3 size: 12 residues.

This sequence joins TRBV5-1 and TRBJ1-3, with D unclear. Germline CDR1 is SGHRS and CDR2 is YFSETQ. Trimming shortened V by 0 bases and J by 4 bases, and 11 bases separated the two germline ends. The CDR3 has 15 residues. The CDR3 protein is CASSLEASRGNTIYF. CDR3 nucleotide sequence: TGCGCCAGCAGCTTGGAAGCCTCCAGGGGAAACACCATATATTTT.

The chain carries TRBV27 and TRBJ1-4, with TRBD1 matching 8 bases. Looked up from germline, CDR1 is MNHEY and CDR2 is SMNVEV (reference sequence). J gave up 4 bases and V 6 bases, and 10 bases lay outside the gene matches. The CDR3 covers 16 residues. CDR3 nucleotides: TGTGCCAGCAGACTTATCTCGACAGGGGTTAATGAAAAACTGTTTTTT. Its translation: CASRLISTGVNEKLFF.

This clone was seen just once. The chain links TRBV2 to TRBJ2-1; the D gene could be TRBD1 or TRBD2 (5 bases each). CDR3 length: 17 amino acids. Trimming removed 6 bases from V and 0 bases from J, with 18 bases in between. Looked up from germline, CDR1 is SNHLY and CDR2 is FYNNEI. The CDR3 DNA sequence: TGTGCCAGCAGGGTCTCCGAGGGGTTCAACTCCTACAATGAGCAGTTCTTC. As protein: CASRVSEGFNSYNEQFF.

The rearrangement uses TRBV6-5 and TRBJ2-2; 9 bases align to TRBD2. Per the germline V gene, CDR1 is MNHEY and CDR2 is SVGAGI. V trimming: 4 bases; J trimming: 8 bases; junction bases outside the gene matches: 11. The CDR3 runs to 16 residues. The CDR3 reads CASSSKRGDREGELFF. As DNA, the CDR3 is TGTGCCAGCAGTTCCAAGCGGGGGGACCGGGAAGGGGAGCTGTTTTTT.

This clone was observed a handful of times. CDR3 amino acids: CSATKGGEAYF. CDR3 in DNA: TGCAGTGCTACCAAAGGAGGCGAGGCGTACTTC. The chain has TRBV20-1 and TRBJ2-7; possibly TRBD2 for D (5 bases). CDR1 DFQATT and CDR2 SNEGSKA come from the germline V gene (reference sequence). The CDR3 totals 11 residues. Trimming took 4 bases from V and 12 from J, leaving 16 bases between them.